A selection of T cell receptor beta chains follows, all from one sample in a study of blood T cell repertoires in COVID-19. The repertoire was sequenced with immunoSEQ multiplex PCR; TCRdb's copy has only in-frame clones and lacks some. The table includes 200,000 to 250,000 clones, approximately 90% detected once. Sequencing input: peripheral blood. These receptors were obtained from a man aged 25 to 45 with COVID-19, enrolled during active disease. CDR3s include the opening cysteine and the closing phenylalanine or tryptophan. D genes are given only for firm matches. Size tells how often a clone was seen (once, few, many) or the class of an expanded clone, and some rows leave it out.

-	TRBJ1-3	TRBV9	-	TGTGCCAGCAGCGTAGCCTCCCCTGGAAACACCATATATTTT	CASSVASPGNTIYF
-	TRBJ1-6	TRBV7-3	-	TGTGCCAGCAGCTTGGAGGGAGGGGTAGGACATTCACCCCTCCACTTT	CASSLEGGVGHSPLHF
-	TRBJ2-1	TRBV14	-	TGTGCCAGCAATAGCCTGAGCTCCTACAATGAGCAGTTCTTC	CASNSLSSYNEQFF
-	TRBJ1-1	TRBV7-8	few	TGTGCCAGCAGTCAAGGACAGTTGAACACTGAAGCTTTCTTT	CASSQGQLNTEAFF
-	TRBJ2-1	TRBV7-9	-	TGTGCCAGCAGCTTTCCCGGGGGACGGAATGAGCAGTTCTTC	CASSFPGGRNEQFF
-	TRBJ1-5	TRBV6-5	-	TGTGCCAGCAGCCTCGTGGGGGGGTACCAGCCCCAGCATTTT	CASSLVGGYQPQHF
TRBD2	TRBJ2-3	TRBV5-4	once	TGTGCCAGCAGCTTCTCCGGGGGGGGGCTCCCTACAGATACGCAGTATTTT	CASSFSGGGLPTDTQYF
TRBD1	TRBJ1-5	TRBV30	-	TGTGCCTGGAGTACCACGGACAGGGACAATCAGCCCCAGCATTTT	CAWSTTDRDNQPQHF
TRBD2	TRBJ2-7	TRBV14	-	TGTGCCAGCAGCCAAGATAGCGGGCGCGAGCAGTACTTC	CASSQDSGREQYF
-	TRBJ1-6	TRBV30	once	TGTGCCTGGAGTGGGAGGAATTCACCCCTCCACTTT	CAWSGRNSPLHF
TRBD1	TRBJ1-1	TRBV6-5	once	TGTGCCAGCCCCCGGGACAGAGGGGACACTGAAGCTTTCTTT	CASPRDRGDTEAFF
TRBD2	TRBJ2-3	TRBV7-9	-	TGTGCCAGCAGCCCTAGCCTAGCGGGCAGCACAGATACGCAGTATTTT	CASSPSLAGSTDTQYF
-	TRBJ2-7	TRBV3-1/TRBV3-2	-	TGTGCCAGCAGCCAAGGTGCCAGTCTCTCCTACGAGCAGTACTTC	CASSQGASLSYEQYF
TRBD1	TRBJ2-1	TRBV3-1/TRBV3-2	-	TGTGCCAGCAGCAACAGGGGTTTCGGCAATGAGCAGTTCTTC	CASSNRGFGNEQFF
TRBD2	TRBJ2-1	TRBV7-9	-	TGTGCCAGCAGCTCTCAAGCGGGAGTGGTCTACAATGAGCAGTTCTTC	CASSSQAGVVYNEQFF